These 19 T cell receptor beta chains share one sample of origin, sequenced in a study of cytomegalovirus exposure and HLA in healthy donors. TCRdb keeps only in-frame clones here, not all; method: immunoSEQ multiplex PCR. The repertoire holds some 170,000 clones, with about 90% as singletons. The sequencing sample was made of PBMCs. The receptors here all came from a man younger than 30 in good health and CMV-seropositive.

In DNA, the CDR3 is TGCAGCGCCTTAGCGGGAGGGGCAGATACGCAGTATTTT. Translation gives CSALAGGADTQYF. The chain carries TRBV29-1 and TRBJ2-3; the match to TRBD2 covers 11 bases. Germline CDR1 and CDR2: SQVTM and ANQGSEA. V trimming: 7 bases; J trimming: 4 bases; junction bases outside the gene matches: 4. The CDR3 sequence is 13 residues long.

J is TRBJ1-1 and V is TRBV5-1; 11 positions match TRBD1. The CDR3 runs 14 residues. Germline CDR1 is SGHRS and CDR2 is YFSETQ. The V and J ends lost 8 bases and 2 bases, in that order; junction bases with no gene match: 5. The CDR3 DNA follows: TGCGCCAGTGGGACAGGGGGGTCCAACACTGAAGCTTTCTTT. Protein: CASGTGGSNTEAFF.

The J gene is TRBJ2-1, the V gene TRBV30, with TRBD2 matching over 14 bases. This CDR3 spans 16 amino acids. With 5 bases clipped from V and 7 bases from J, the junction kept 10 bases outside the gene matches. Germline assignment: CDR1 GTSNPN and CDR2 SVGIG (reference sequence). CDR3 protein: CAWQGAGTSGSNEQFF. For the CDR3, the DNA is TGTGCCTGGCAGGGGGCCGGGACTAGCGGGAGTAATGAGCAGTTCTTC.

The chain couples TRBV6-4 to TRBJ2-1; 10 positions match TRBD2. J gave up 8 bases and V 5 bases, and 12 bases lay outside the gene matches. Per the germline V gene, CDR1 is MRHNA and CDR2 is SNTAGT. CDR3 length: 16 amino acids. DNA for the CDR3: TGTGCCAGCAGTCCTTCCCTAGCGGGAGATATCTATGAGCAGTTCTTC. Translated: CASSPSLAGDIYEQFF.

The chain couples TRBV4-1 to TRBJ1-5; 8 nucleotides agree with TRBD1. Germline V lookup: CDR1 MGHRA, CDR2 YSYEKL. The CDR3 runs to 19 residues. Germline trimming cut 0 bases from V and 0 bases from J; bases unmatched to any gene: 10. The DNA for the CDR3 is TGCGCCAGCAGCCAAGAAGGAGGGACAGGTCCCAGTAGCAATCAGCCCCAGCATTTT. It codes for CASSQEGGTGPSSNQPQHF.

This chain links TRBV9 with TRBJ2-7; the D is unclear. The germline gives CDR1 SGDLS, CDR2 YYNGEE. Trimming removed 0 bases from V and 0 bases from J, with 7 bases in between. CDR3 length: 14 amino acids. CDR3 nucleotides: TGTGCCAGCAGCGTAGCTACAGACTCCTACGAGCAGTACTTC. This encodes CASSVATDSYEQYF.

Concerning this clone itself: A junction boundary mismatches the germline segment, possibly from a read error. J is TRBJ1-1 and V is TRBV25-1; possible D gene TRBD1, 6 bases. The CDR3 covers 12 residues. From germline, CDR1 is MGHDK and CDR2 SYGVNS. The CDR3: CASSDSDRVESF. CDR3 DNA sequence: TGTGCCAGCAGTGATTCGGACAGAGTAGAATCTTTT. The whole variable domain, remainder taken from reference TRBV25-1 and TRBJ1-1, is EADIYQTPRYLVIGTGKKITLECSQTMGHDKMYWYQQDPGMELHLIHYSYGVNSTEKGDLSSESTVSRIRTEHFPLTLESARPSHTSQYLCASSDSDRVESFGQGTRLTVV.

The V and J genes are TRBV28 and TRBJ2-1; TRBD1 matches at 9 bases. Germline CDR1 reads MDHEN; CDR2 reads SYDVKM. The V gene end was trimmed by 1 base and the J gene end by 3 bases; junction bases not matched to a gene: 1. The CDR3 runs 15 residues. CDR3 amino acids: CASSLLDRGYNEQFF. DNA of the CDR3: TGTGCCAGCAGTTTATTGGACAGGGGCTACAATGAGCAGTTCTTC.

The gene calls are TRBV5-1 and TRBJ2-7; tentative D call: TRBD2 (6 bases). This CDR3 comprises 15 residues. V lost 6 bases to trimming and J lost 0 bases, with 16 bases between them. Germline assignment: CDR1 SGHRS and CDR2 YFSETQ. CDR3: CASKPRSRDSYEQYF. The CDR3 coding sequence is TGCGCCAGCAAGCCGAGATCGCGGGACTCCTACGAGCAGTACTTC.

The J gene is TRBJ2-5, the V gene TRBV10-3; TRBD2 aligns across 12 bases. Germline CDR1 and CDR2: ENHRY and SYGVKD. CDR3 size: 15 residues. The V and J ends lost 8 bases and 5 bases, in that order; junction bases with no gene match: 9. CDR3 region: CAISPGLAGMETQYF. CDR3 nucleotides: TGTGCCATCTCCCCCGGACTAGCGGGAATGGAGACCCAGTACTTC.

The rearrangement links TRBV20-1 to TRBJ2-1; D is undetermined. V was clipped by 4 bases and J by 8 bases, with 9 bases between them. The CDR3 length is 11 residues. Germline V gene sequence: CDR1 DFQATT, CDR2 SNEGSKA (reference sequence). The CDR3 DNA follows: TGCAGTGCTACGTATGTGTATGAGCAGTTCTTC. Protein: CSATYVYEQFF.

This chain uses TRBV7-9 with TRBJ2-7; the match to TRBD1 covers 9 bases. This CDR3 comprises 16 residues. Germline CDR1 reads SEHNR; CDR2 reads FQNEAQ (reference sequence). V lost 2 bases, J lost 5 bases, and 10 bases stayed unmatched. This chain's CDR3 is CASSLPSTGTGNEQYF. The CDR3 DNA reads TGTGCCAGCAGCTTACCTAGCACCGGGACAGGGAACGAGCAGTACTTC.

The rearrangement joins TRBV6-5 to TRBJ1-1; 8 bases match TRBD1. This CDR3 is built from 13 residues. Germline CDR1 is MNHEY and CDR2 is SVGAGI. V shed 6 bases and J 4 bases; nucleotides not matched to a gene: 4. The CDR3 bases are TGTGCCAGCAGACCCACAGGGGGCACTGAAGCTTTCTTT. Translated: CASRPTGGTEAFF.

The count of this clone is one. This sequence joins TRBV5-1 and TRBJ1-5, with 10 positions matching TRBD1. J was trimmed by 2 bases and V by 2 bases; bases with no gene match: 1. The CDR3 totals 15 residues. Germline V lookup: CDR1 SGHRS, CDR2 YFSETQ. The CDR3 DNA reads TGCGCCAGCAGCTTCGGGACAGGGGGCAATCAGCCCCAGCATTTT. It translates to CASSFGTGGNQPQHF.

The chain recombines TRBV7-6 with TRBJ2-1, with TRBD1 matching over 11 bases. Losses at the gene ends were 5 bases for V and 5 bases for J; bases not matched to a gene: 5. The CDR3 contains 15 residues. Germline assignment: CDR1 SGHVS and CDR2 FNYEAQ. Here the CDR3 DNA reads TGTGCCAGCAGCAAGCGGACAGGGGGCAACAATGAGCAGTTCTTC. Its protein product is CASSKRTGGNNEQFF.

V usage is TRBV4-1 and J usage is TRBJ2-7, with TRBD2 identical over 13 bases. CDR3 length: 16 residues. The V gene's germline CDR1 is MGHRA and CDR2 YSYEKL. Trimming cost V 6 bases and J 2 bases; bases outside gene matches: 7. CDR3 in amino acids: CASRRLAGGSTYEQYF. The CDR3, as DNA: TGCGCCAGCAGACGACTAGCGGGAGGTTCGACCTACGAGCAGTACTTC.

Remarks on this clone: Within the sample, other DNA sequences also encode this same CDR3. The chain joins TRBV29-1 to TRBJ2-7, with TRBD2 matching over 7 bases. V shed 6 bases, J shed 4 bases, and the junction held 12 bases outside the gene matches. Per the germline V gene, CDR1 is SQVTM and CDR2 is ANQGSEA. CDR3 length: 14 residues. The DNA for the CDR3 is TGCAGCGTCCCTAGTGGGAGGGCGGGGTACGAGCAGTACTTC. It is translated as CSVPSGRAGYEQYF.

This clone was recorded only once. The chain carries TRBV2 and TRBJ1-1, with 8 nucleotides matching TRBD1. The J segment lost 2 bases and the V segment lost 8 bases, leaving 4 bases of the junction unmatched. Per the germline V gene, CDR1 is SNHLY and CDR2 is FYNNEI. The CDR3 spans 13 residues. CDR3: CASYRGLNTEAFF. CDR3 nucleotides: TGTGCCAGCTACAGGGGGTTAAACACTGAAGCTTTCTTT.

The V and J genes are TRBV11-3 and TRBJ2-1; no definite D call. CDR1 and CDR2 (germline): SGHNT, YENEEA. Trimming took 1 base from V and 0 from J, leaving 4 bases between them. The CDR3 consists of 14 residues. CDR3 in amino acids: CASSLASSYNEQFF. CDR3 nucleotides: TGTGCCAGCAGCTTAGCTAGCTCCTACAATGAGCAGTTCTTC.